The rows below give T cell receptor beta chains drawn from one sample of a study of OX40 agonist ivuxolimab in advanced cancers. Clones were read by immunoSEQ multiplex PCR, and TCRdb kept only the in-frame ones, dropping some. The sample has about 61,000 clones, 85% to 90% seen once. The material sequenced was CD4+ or CD8+ T cells sorted from blood, taken in a trial of the OX40 agonist ivuxolimab. The receptors derive from an adult with an advanced solid tumor such as melanoma, head and neck, liver or kidney cancer. Each CDR3 is given with its conserved first and last residue. Each record gives: V gene, D gene, J gene, clone size, CDR3 DNA, CDR3 protein. A D gene is named only where the DNA matches it firmly. Part of the rows lack a size; the others show once, few, many or a class for expanded clones.

TRBV11-3,TRBD2,TRBJ2-2,-,TGTGCCAGCAGCCAGCTAGCGGGGGGCAACACCGGGGAGCTGTTTTTT,CASSQLAGGNTGELFF
TRBV7-3,-,TRBJ1-1,-,TGTGCCAGCAGCTCCGGCCGACTCGGACCAACCGAAGCTTTCTTT,CASSSGRLGPTEAFF
TRBV28,-,TRBJ1-5,-,TGTGCCAGTCGAGGAAATAGCAATCAGCCCCAGCATTTT,CASRGNSNQPQHF
TRBV2,TRBD1,TRBJ2-1,-,TGTGCCGGCGATAGACAGGGGTTTAACAATGAGCAGTTCTTC,CAGDRQGFNNEQFF
TRBV18,-,TRBJ2-5,once,TGTGCCAGCTCACCACCTATCTCACAAGAGACCCAGTACTTC,CASSPPISQETQYF
TRBV7-6,-,TRBJ2-3,-,TGTGCCAGCAGCTTAGAACGGTCGGGGGATACGCAGTATTTT,CASSLERSGDTQYF
TRBV5-8,TRBD1,TRBJ2-1,-,TGTGCCAGCAGCATGGCTAACAGGGGATCCCTCTACAATGAGCAGTTCTTC,CASSMANRGSLYNEQFF
TRBV14,TRBD1,TRBJ1-3,-,TGTGCCAGCAGCCAATGGACAGGGACCTCTGGAAACACCATATATTTT,CASSQWTGTSGNTIYF
TRBV27,TRBD1,TRBJ1-2,once,TGTGCCAGCAGGCGCCGGGACAGGGAAGGGGGCTACACCTTC,CASRRRDREGGYTF
TRBV9,-,TRBJ1-1,once,TGTGCCAGCAGCCCCTACCCCCTAAACACTGAAGCTTTCTTT,CASSPYPLNTEAFF
TRBV9,TRBD2,TRBJ2-1,once,TGTGCCAGCAGCTCCGGGACTAGCTTAGGTGGGGAGCAGTTCTTC,CASSSGTSLGGEQFF
TRBV7-9,TRBD2,TRBJ2-1,-,TGTGCCAGCAGTTCTGCCGGGACTAGCTATGAGCAGTTCTTC,CASSSAGTSYEQFF
TRBV11-2,TRBD1,TRBJ1-1,once,TGTGCCAGCAGCTTCGGGACAGGGGGAGGCATGAACACTGAAGCTTTCTTT,CASSFGTGGGMNTEAFF
TRBV10-2,-,TRBJ1-2,-,TGCGCCAGCAGTGAGTCGAGCAGGGCCCACGGCTACACCTTC,CASSESSRAHGYTF
TRBV7-2,TRBD1,TRBJ2-3,few,TGTGCCAGCACCTGGACAGGGAGCACAGATACGCAGTATTTT,CASTWTGSTDTQYF
TRBV6-5,-,TRBJ1-6,-,TGTGCCAGCAGTTATTCACATGACAGAGATTCACCCCTCCACTTT,CASSYSHDRDSPLHF
TRBV19,-,TRBJ1-6,few,TGTGCCAGTCGACCCGCGGAGAATTCACCCCTCCACTTT,CASRPAENSPLHF
TRBV5-1,-,TRBJ1-2,few,TGCGCCAGCAGTACCCTAGGACAGCCTGATCCTAACTATGGCTACACCTTC,CASSTLGQPDPNYGYTF
TRBV4-2,TRBD2,TRBJ2-7,-,TGTGCCAGCAGCCAAGAGGGGGGCGGGGGGTTCTACGAGCAGTACTTC,CASSQEGGGGFYEQYF
TRBV9,TRBD2,TRBJ2-2,-,TGTGCCAGCAGCGTAGAAACAGCGGGAACCGGGGAGCTGTTTTTT,CASSVETAGTGELFF
TRBV28,TRBD1,TRBJ2-2,few,TGTGCCAGCATAGGGGTGACAGGGACCAACACCGGGGAGCTGTTTTTT,CASIGVTGTNTGELFF
TRBV27,-,TRBJ2-3,-,TGTGCCAGCAGTTTAGGGAATACGCAGTATTTT,CASSLGNTQYF
TRBV10-3,-,TRBJ1-2,-,TGTGCCATCAGTGAGACTAGGGTACAAGGTGCAAAGAATGGCTACACCTTC,CAISETRVQGAKNGYTF
TRBV10-3,TRBD1,TRBJ1-2,few,TGTGCCATCAATGGACAGGGGGCGCGAGGCTACACCTTC,CAINGQGARGYTF
TRBV5-1,-,TRBJ2-3,-,TGCGCCAGCAGACCGGGGAGCACAGATACGCAGTATTTT,CASRPGSTDTQYF
TRBV29-1,-,TRBJ1-5,-,TGCAGCGTTGAAGAAGGAGGCGTTGGCAATCAGCCCCAGCATTTT,CSVEEGGVGNQPQHF
TRBV28,TRBD1,TRBJ1-1,-,TGTGCCACCTACAGGGGGCGGCTTACTGAAGCTTTCTTT,CATYRGRLTEAFF
TRBV5-6,-,TRBJ1-4,-,TGTGCCAGCAGCTTGGACGGGTCTAATGAAAAACTGTTTTTT,CASSLDGSNEKLFF
TRBV7-8,TRBD2,TRBJ2-3,-,TGTGCCAGCAGCCGCCGGGGGGAGACCCCTAGCACAGATACGCAGTATTTT,CASSRRGETPSTDTQYF
TRBV19,TRBD1,TRBJ2-7,-,TGTGCCAGTAGTGACCCCGGGACAGGGGATTCCTACGAGCAGTACTTC,CASSDPGTGDSYEQYF
TRBV5-4,-,TRBJ1-2,few,TGTGCCAGCAGCCGTGCCAGGGCTAACTATGGCTACACCTTC,CASSRARANYGYTF
TRBV6-7,TRBD2,TRBJ2-3,-,TGTGCCAGCAGTTACTACTCTAGCGGGGGGTCGAATACGCAGTATTTT,CASSYYSSGGSNTQYF
TRBV7-8,TRBD2,TRBJ2-7,medium-sized,TGTGCCAGCAGCTTAGCTCTTACGGGAGGGCTCTCCTACGAGCAGTACTTC,CASSLALTGGLSYEQYF
TRBV7-2,TRBD1,TRBJ1-6,once,TGTGCCAGCAGCCGACAGGGAAATTCACCCCTCCACTTT,CASSRQGNSPLHF
TRBV2,-,TRBJ1-2,-,TGTGCCAGCACTACCCTGGACAGCGGCTACACCTTC,CASTTLDSGYTF
TRBV18,TRBD1,TRBJ1-4,-,TGTGCCAGCTCTCGGGACAGGGTTCTGGCATTGGGCGAAAAACTGTTTTTT,CASSRDRVLALGEKLFF
TRBV7-9,-,TRBJ2-1,-,TGTGCCAGCAGCTTAGGGGGGACGGCGAGCGAGTTCTTC,CASSLGGTASEFF
TRBV5-4,-,TRBJ2-7,-,TGTGCCAGCACCCCTGGACGGGGGCGCATCTACGAGCAGTACTTC,CASTPGRGRIYEQYF
TRBV6-5,TRBD1,TRBJ1-1,-,TGTGCCAGCAGTTACACCGGGACAGGGACTGAAGCTTTCTTT,CASSYTGTGTEAFF
TRBV27,TRBD2,TRBJ2-3,-,TGTGCCAGCAGTTTTGGACTAGCGGGGTCCACAGATACGCAGTATTTT,CASSFGLAGSTDTQYF
TRBV5-1,TRBD1,TRBJ1-1,-,TGCGCCAGCAGCTCCTTGGGACAGACGAACACTGAAGCTTTCTTT,CASSSLGQTNTEAFF
TRBV6-4,-,TRBJ1-2,-,TGTGCCAGCAAACCTGACACCGATGGCTACACCTTC,CASKPDTDGYTF